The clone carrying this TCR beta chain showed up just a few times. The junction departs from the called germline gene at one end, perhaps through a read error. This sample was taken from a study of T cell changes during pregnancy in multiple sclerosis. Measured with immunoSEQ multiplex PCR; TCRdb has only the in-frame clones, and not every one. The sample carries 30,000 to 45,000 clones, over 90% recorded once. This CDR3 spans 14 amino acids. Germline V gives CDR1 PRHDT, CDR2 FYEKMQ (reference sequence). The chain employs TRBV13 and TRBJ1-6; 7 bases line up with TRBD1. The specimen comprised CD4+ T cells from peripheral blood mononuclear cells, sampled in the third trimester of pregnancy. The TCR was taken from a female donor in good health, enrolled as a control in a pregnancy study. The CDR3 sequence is CASSVGQYNSPLHF. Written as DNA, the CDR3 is TGTGCCAGCAGCGTGGGACAGTATAACTCACCCCTCCACTTT.